One and the same sample provided the 18 T cell receptor beta chains below, sequenced in a study of T cell responses to AZD1222 COVID-19 vaccine. Clones were sequenced by immunoSEQ multiplex PCR, and TCRdb holds only the in-frame ones, with some missing. The sample records approximately 43,000 clones, 70% to 90% being singletons. The material was peripheral blood, obtained 28 days after the second AZD1222 dose. These receptors were taken from an adult who received the AZD1222 COVID-19 vaccine.

The rearrangement uses TRBV10-3 and TRBJ1-1; TRBD1 agrees at 8 bases. J lost 5 bases, V lost 1 base, and 3 bases had no gene match. Germline CDR1 and CDR2: ENHRY and SYGVKD. The CDR3 has 14 amino acids. The chain's CDR3 is CAISEWTGTTEAFF. CDR3 DNA: TGTGCCATCAGTGAGTGGACAGGGACTACTGAAGCTTTCTTT.

V is TRBV3-1 (or the pseudogene TRBV3-2) and J is TRBJ2-2; perhaps TRBD2 as D (6 bases). Between the trimmed V and J ends, which lost 1 base and 6 bases, there was a span of 12 bases. The CDR3 is 15 amino acids. The germline V gene encodes CDR1 LGHDT and CDR2 YNNKEL (reference sequence). CDR3 sequence (DNA): TGTGCCAGCAGCCAAGTGGGACTGACGGCCGGGGAGCTGTTTTTT. Translation: CASSQVGLTAGELFF.

The chain carries TRBV6-2 or TRBV6-3 and TRBJ2-3; D unresolved. The CDR3 loop spans 12 amino acids. Trimming pared 5 bases from V and 4 bases from J, leaving 7 bases between. Germline V gene lookup returns CDR1 MNHEY and CDR2 SVGEGT. CDR3 in amino acids: CASSMTSDTQYF. DNA for the CDR3: TGTGCCAGCAGTATGACATCAGATACGCAGTATTTT.

The rearrangement links TRBV3-1 (or the pseudogene TRBV3-2) to TRBJ1-5; TRBD1 is a possible D gene (5 bases). Trimming shortened V by 1 base and J by 7 bases, and 14 bases separated the two germline ends. The CDR3 is made up of 15 amino acids. Germline V gene data show CDR1 as LGHDT and CDR2 as YNNKEL (reference sequence). The CDR3, as DNA: TGTGCCAGCAGCCAAGGTTGGAGGGGAAGCCAGCCCCAGCATTTT. Translated: CASSQGWRGSQPQHF.

The chain joins TRBV7-9 to TRBJ2-2; D is unclear. The CDR3 length is 14 residues. V lost 5 bases to trimming and J lost 1 base, with 8 bases between them. Germline CDR1 SEHNR, CDR2 FQNEAQ (reference sequence). The CDR3 coding sequence is TGTGCCAGCAGCCCCCCAGAGAACACCGGGGAGCTGTTTTTT. The encoded protein is CASSPPENTGELFF.

The V call is TRBV5-1, the J call TRBJ2-1; 13 bases agree with TRBD2. The CDR3 runs 16 residues. Germline lookup yields CDR1 SGHRS and CDR2 YFSETQ. J was trimmed by 10 bases and V by 4 bases; bases with no gene match: 11. Here the CDR3 reads CASSPGLAGATGEQFF. The CDR3 nucleotides are TGCGCCAGCAGCCCCGGACTAGCGGGGGCAACAGGGGAGCAGTTCTTC.

This clone was seen only once. The chain links TRBV30 to TRBJ2-2, with D perhaps TRBD1 or TRBD2 (5 bases each). This CDR3 is 15 amino acids long. Germline CDR1 is GTSNPN and CDR2 is SVGIG (reference sequence). Trimming left V 2 bases short and J 3 bases short, with 13 bases between. CDR3 loop: CAWSPRDLDTGELFF. The CDR3, as DNA: TGTGCCTGGAGTCCCCGGGACCTTGACACCGGGGAGCTGTTTTTT.

This chain joins TRBV9 and TRBJ1-4; D uncertain. This CDR3 contains 14 residues. Germline V gene sequence: CDR1 SGDLS, CDR2 YYNGEE. V was shortened by 0 bases and J by 5 bases, with 8 bases between the two germline ends. For the CDR3, the DNA is TGTGCCAGCAGCGTAGAACAGAGGAATGAAAAACTGTTTTTT. This sequence encodes CASSVEQRNEKLFF.

V is TRBV7-9 and J is TRBJ1-2; 8 nucleotides line up with TRBD1. CDR1 is SEHNR, CDR2 FQNEAQ, per germline (reference sequence). The V gene end was trimmed by 3 bases and the J gene end by 6 bases; junction bases not matched to a gene: 6. The CDR3 is 14 amino acids. CDR3 amino acids: CASSFRDRFHGYTF. The CDR3 region has the DNA TGTGCCAGCAGCTTCCGGGACAGGTTCCATGGCTACACCTTC.

The chain is built from TRBV9 and TRBJ1-6; 8 nucleotides align to TRBD1. With 3 bases clipped from V and 7 bases from J, the junction kept 6 bases outside the gene matches. The CDR3 length is 15 residues. Germline V gene lookup returns CDR1 SGDLS and CDR2 YYNGEE. The CDR3 bases are TGTGCCAGCAGCGCCCGACAGGGGCCCAATTCACCCCTCCACTTT. Its translation: CASSARQGPNSPLHF.

The chain uses TRBV7-3 and TRBJ1-1; 10 bases are shared with TRBD1. The length of the CDR3 is 15 residues. Per germline, CDR1 SGHTA and CDR2 FQGTGA. With V trimmed by 0 bases and J by 5 bases, 3 bases remained unmatched. CDR3 nucleotides: TGTGCCAGCAGCTTAACGCCGGGACAGGGGACTGAAGCTTTCTTT. Translating gives CASSLTPGQGTEAFF.

This clone appeared once. The chain uses TRBV7-3 and TRBJ2-2; TRBD2 aligns across 12 bases. The J segment lost 4 bases and the V segment lost 4 bases, leaving 10 bases of the junction unmatched. CDR3 length: 18 residues. CDR1 and CDR2 (germline): SGHTA, FQGTGA. The CDR3 nucleotides are TGTGCCAGCAGCTCGATGACTAGCGGGAGTTTGGGCACCGGGGAGCTGTTTTTT. Translated, it gives CASSSMTSGSLGTGELFF. The full variable domain, with the rest looked up from reference TRBV7-3 and TRBJ2-2, is GAGVSQTPSNKVTEKGKYVELRCDPISGHTALYWYRQSLGQGPEFLIYFQGTGAADDSGLPNDRFFAVRPEGSVSTLKIQRTERGDSAVYLCASSSMTSGSLGTGELFFGEGSRLTVL.

The chain recombines TRBV6-5 with TRBJ1-2; D unclear. The CDR3 consists of 14 residues. The V gene's germline CDR1 is MNHEY and CDR2 SVGAGI. The ends were cut back, 4 bases at V and 0 bases at J, with 9 bases in the middle. Here the CDR3 DNA reads TGTGCCAGCAGTTCCCTACAGTCTAACTATGGCTACACCTTC. Translating it yields CASSSLQSNYGYTF.

The CDR3 protein is CASKFASGANVLTF. For the CDR3, the DNA is TGTGCCAGCAAATTTGCTTCTGGGGCCAACGTCCTGACTTTC. The rearrangement joins TRBV2 to TRBJ2-6; no clear D gene. V lost 7 bases, J lost 1 base, and 8 bases lay in between. This CDR3 comprises 14 residues. CDR1 and CDR2 (germline): SNHLY, FYNNEI.

The J gene is TRBJ1-1, the V gene TRBV3-1 (or the pseudogene TRBV3-2), with D perhaps matching TRBD1 (6 bases). CDR3 length: 13 amino acids. Germline V gene lookup returns CDR1 LGHDT and CDR2 YNNKEL (reference sequence). V was trimmed by 5 bases and J by 4 bases, leaving 11 bases between them. The DNA of the CDR3 is TGTGCCAGCAGCATGGAAGGGGGCACTGAAGCTTTCTTT. Its translation is CASSMEGGTEAFF.

V and J are TRBV6-5 and TRBJ1-5, with D unclear. V lost 0 bases and J 7 bases, leaving 7 bases between the germline ends. The germline CDR1 and CDR2 sequences are MNHEY and SVGAGI. The CDR3 consists of 13 residues. The CDR3 spells CASSYSEGQPQHF. In DNA form, the CDR3 reads TGTGCCAGCAGTTACTCTGAGGGCCAGCCCCAGCATTTT.

The CDR3 here is CASSLKGSGSPLHF. The CDR3 DNA reads TGTGCCAGCAGCTTAAAGGGGTCGGGCTCACCCCTCCACTTT. J is TRBJ1-6 and V is TRBV7-3; tentatively, D is TRBD1 (5 bases). Trimming stripped 1 base from V and 10 bases from J, with 11 bases between. Germline CDR1 reads SGHTA; CDR2 reads FQGTGA. The CDR3 has 14 amino acids. The full variable domain, its missing parts supplied by reference TRBV7-3 and TRBJ1-6, is GAGVSQTPSNKVTEKGKYVELRCDPISGHTALYWYRQSLGQGPEFLIYFQGTGAADDSGLPNDRFFAVRPEGSVSTLKIQRTERGDSAVYLCASSLKGSGSPLHFGNGTRLTVT.

The chain couples TRBV9 to TRBJ2-1; TRBD2 aligns across 10 bases. Germline trimming cut 0 bases from V and 5 bases from J; bases unmatched to any gene: 2. The germline V gene encodes CDR1 SGDLS and CDR2 YYNGEE. The length of the CDR3 is 15 residues. The CDR3 sequence: CASSVGTSGNNEQFF. For the CDR3, the DNA is TGTGCCAGCAGCGTAGGGACTAGCGGAAACAATGAGCAGTTCTTC. The full variable domain, completed using reference TRBV9 and TRBJ2-1, is DSGVTQTPKHLITATGQRVTLRCSPRSGDLSVYWYQQSLDQGLQFLIQYYNGEERAKGNILERFSAQQFPDLHSELNLSSLELGDSALYFCASSVGTSGNNEQFFGPGTRLTVL.